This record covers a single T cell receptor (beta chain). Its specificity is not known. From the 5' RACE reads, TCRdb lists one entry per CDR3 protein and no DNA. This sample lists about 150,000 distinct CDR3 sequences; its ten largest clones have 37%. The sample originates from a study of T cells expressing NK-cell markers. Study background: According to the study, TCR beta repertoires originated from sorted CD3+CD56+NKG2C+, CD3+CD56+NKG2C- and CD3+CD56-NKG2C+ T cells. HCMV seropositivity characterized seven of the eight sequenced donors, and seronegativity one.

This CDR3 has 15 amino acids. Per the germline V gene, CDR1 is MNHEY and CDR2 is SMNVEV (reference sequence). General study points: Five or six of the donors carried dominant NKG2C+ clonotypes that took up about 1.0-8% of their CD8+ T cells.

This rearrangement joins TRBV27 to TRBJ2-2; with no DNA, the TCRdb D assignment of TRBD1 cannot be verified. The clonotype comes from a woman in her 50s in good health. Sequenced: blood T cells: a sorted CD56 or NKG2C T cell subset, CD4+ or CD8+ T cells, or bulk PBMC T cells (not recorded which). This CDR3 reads CASSPKSFRGKELFF.